The entry below gives a single T cell receptor (beta chain) sequence along with its context. Its antigen is unidentified. Sequencing was performed with immunoSEQ multiplex PCR; in TCRdb, only in-frame clones are kept and a portion is missing. The table has about 52,000 clones, around 94% seen once. The data originate from a study of OX40 agonist ivuxolimab in advanced cancers. Study-wide background: Averaging about 60 years in age, with a range of about 23 to 90, the cohort was approximately 84% male. Points from the study as a whole: Average numbers of expanded clones were greater in CD8+ T cells than in CD4+. Some nonresponders also had low normalized T-cell clonal expansion. The study observed clonal expansion of CD4+ and CD8+ blood T cells by week 6 at 0.1 to 3.0 mg/kg.

CDR1 SQVTM and CDR2 ANQGSEA come from the germline V gene. This CDR3 is 13 amino acids long. The trim removed 7 bases at V and 0 bases at J, leaving 6 bases unmatched. The sequences come from CD4+ or CD8+ T cells sorted from blood, collected in a trial of the OX40 agonist ivuxolimab. The rearrangement links TRBV29-1 to TRBJ2-7; TRBD1 agrees at 7 bases. The sequence was obtained from an adult with an advanced solid tumor such as melanoma, head and neck, liver or kidney cancer. In DNA, the CDR3 is TGCAGCGCCACGACAGGGTTCTCCTACGAGCAGTACTTC. Its protein product is CSATTGFSYEQYF.